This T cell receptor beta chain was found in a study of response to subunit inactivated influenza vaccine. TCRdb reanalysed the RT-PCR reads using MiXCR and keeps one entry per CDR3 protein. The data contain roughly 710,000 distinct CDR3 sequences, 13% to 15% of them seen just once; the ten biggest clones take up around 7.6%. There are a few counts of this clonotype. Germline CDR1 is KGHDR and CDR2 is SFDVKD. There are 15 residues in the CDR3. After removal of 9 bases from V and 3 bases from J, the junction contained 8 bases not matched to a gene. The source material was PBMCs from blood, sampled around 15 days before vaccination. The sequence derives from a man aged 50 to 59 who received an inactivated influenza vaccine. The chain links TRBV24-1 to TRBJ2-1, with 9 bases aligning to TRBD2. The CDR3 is CATSSSGTFYNEQFF. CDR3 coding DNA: TGTGCCACCTCCTCTAGCGGGACCTTCTACAATGAGCAGTTCTTC.